This T cell receptor beta chain was documented in a study of identical twins. TCRdb re-called the 5' RACE reads with MiXCR, one entry per CDR3 protein. The table has some 500,000 distinct CDR3 sequences, 20% to 25% seen once. V lost 3 bases, J lost 0 bases, and 9 bases lay in between. From germline, CDR1 is DFQATT and CDR2 SNEGSKA (reference sequence). CDR3 size: 13 residues. This clonotype has only a few counts. The data also belong to a second study, concerning T cells expressing NK-cell markers.

The chain carries TRBV20-1 and TRBJ2-7; D is ambiguous. What was sequenced was CD4+ T cells sorted from blood. The receptor comes from a woman between 18 and 30 years old in good health. CDR3: CSAREIPSYEQYF. In DNA form, the CDR3 reads TGCAGTGCTAGGGAGATCCCCTCCTACGAGCAGTACTTC.